This T cell receptor (beta chain) came from a study of shared clonotypes between healthy human individuals. Study background: The cohort comprised a couple of women and a few men. Their ages spanned 18 to 49 years.

Germline V gene sequence: CDR1 MGHRA, CDR2 YSYEKL. The CDR3 has 20 residues. The trim removed 4 bases at V and 3 bases at J, leaving 22 bases unmatched. Whole-study results and caveats: Of the naive CD4 clonotypes, 4% to 5% were shared across a handful of donors.

The test was conducted at deep level. Methods used by the authors: As immunoSEQ supplied junction-only sequences (without quality scores), filtering differed. Measured with immunoSEQ multiplex PCR; TCRdb has only the in-frame clones, and not every one. V, J and clone size are those of that table, while D and trimming were read from the DNA. The sample shows under 600,000 clones, roughly 97% of them seen only once. With regard to this clone: Its target is not known.

The chain recombines TRBV4-1 with TRBJ2-7, with 9 bases aligning to TRBD2. Sequencing input: naive CD4+ T cells sorted from blood. As for subset: CD45RA+ positively selected. The receptor was isolated from a woman in her twenties or thirties in good health. The CDR3 DNA reads TGCGCCAGCAGCCGGAGCCCACGGCAGGAAATAGCGGGAGCGGGCTACGAGCAGTACTTC. Its translation is CASSRSPRQEIAGAGYEQYF.